The present entry profiles one T cell receptor beta chain with its context. The trim removed 0 bases at V and 5 bases at J, leaving 5 bases unmatched. CDR3 length equals 15 residues. Germline loops: CDR1 SGHTA, CDR2 FQGNSA. This record comes from a study of cytomegalovirus exposure and HLA in healthy donors. The PCR used 60 Vbeta and 13 Jbeta primers. Method: immunoSEQ multiplex PCR; TCRdb's copy keeps in-frame clones and lacks some. The profile shows about 120,000 clones, over 60% of them singletons. This receptor was identified in a man younger than 35 in good health and CMV-seropositive. The rearrangement uses TRBV7-2 and TRBJ1-1; the match to TRBD1 covers 8 bases. The specimen sequenced was PBMCs. The CDR3 here is CASSLAQGAGTEAFF. DNA for the CDR3: TGTGCCAGCAGCTTAGCGCAGGGGGCCGGGACTGAAGCTTTCTTT. Complete variable domain (other parts from reference TRBV7-2 and TRBJ1-1): GAGVSQSPSNKVTEKGKDVELRCDPISGHTALYWYRQSLGQGLEFLIYFQGNSAPDKSGLPSDRFSAERTGGSVSTLTIQRTQQEDSAVYLCASSLAQGAGTEAFFGQGTRLTVV.